This record concerns one T cell receptor (beta chain) sequence. Its specificity is unknown. Trimming took 4 bases from V and 6 from J; bases not matched to a gene: 10. The germline CDR1 and CDR2 sequences are SGHVS and FNYEAQ. The CDR3 is made up of 16 amino acids. The PCR contained 60 Vbeta and 13 Jbeta primers. Clones were read by immunoSEQ multiplex PCR, and TCRdb kept only the in-frame ones, dropping some. This table has fewer than 90,000 clones, approximately 70% appearing once. These data originate in a study of cytomegalovirus exposure and HLA in healthy donors. Study as a whole: Ancestry clustering placed 70% to 90% of more than 350 genotyped donors in the Caucasian-associated cluster.

Findings and caveats of the study: Relative to equally common others, HLA-associated TCR beta chains showed greater clonal expansion in a later analysis.

The chain recombines TRBV7-6 with TRBJ2-2; 8 nucleotides align to TRBD2. The sequencing sample was made of PBMCs. The clonotype comes from a woman aged 45-60 years in good health and CMV-seropositive. The CDR3 nucleotides are TGTGCCAGCAGCTCCATGGGACTAGGAATTGCCGGGGAGCTGTTTTTT. This translates into CASSSMGLGIAGELFF.